This T cell receptor beta chain was captured by sequencing in a study of shared clonotypes between healthy human individuals. As processed by the authors: Junction-only immunoSEQ data arrived without quality scores, meaning filtering differed. Using immunoSEQ multiplex PCR, the repertoire was profiled, and TCRdb retains in-frame clones only, with some absent. The V and J calls and clone size were taken over from that table, and D and trimming were inferred from the DNA. The sample has a few million clones, about 92% seen once. This clone was observed a handful of times. The TCR comes from a man between 18 and 35 years old in good health. The sample taken for sequencing was naive CD4+ T cells sorted from blood. Specified subset: CD45RA+ positively selected.

CDR3 sequence (DNA): TGTGCCAGCAGCCGTGTCGGGGGGAACACCGGGGAGCTGTTTTTT. It yields the protein CASSRVGGNTGELFF. J is TRBJ2-2 and V is TRBV7-9; tentative D call: TRBD2 (6 bases). This CDR3 spans 15 amino acids. The germline CDR1 and CDR2 sequences are SEHNR and FQNEAQ (reference sequence). The V gene lost 5 bases and the J gene lost 1 base, with 11 bases spanning the gap.